The 15 T cell receptor beta chains in this list originate from one sample, sequenced in a study of cytomegalovirus exposure and HLA in healthy donors. Sequencing used immunoSEQ multiplex PCR; TCRdb keeps in-frame clones, though not all of them. This table has a few hundred thousand clones, around 85% appearing once. The sequenced sample consisted of PBMCs. All receptors derive from a woman between 18 and 29 years old in good health and CMV-seronegative.

The chain couples TRBV9 to TRBJ2-3, with 12 bases lining up with TRBD2. CDR1 is SGDLS, CDR2 YYNGEE, per germline. This CDR3 has 18 amino acids. The junction had 13 bases not matched to a gene; V was cut back by 4 bases and J by 4 bases. The CDR3 loop is CASSPSRTSGIYSDTQYF. The CDR3 DNA reads as TGTGCCAGCAGCCCCAGCCGGACTAGCGGGATTTACTCAGATACGCAGTATTTT. Full variable domain (remainder filled in from reference TRBV9 and TRBJ2-3): DSGVTQTPKHLITATGQRVTLRCSPRSGDLSVYWYQQSLDQGLQFLIQYYNGEERAKGNILERFSAQQFPDLHSELNLSSLELGDSALYFCASSPSRTSGIYSDTQYFGPGTRLTVL.

This chain connects TRBV25-1 to TRBJ2-7; D gene uncertain. Germline CDR1 MGHDK, CDR2 SYGVNS. The CDR3 contains 13 residues. Trimming stripped 1 base from V and 3 bases from J, with 7 bases between. CDR3 sequence: CASSELGHYEQYF. The CDR3, as DNA: TGTGCCAGCAGTGAATTGGGCCACTACGAGCAGTACTTC.

The J gene is TRBJ2-2, the V gene TRBV10-3; D is ambiguous. Germline CDR1 and CDR2: ENHRY and SYGVKD. Trimming removed 3 bases at V and 0 bases at J, with 5 bases between. CDR3 length: 14 residues. Here the CDR3 reads CAISELPNTGELFF. In DNA form, the CDR3 reads TGTGCCATCAGTGAACTTCCGAACACCGGGGAGCTGTTTTTT.

The chain employs TRBV19 and TRBJ2-1; 11 nucleotides line up with TRBD2. CDR1 LNHDA and CDR2 SQIVND come from the germline V gene (reference sequence). Germline trimming cut 2 bases from V and 7 bases from J; bases unmatched to any gene: 4. The length of the CDR3 is 15 residues. The CDR3 region has the DNA TGTGCCAGTAGTATAACTAGCGGGAGACCAAATGAGCAGTTCTTC. Residues: CASSITSGRPNEQFF.

V is TRBV6-5 and J is TRBJ1-1; TRBD1 is a possible D gene (5 bases). CDR1 is MNHEY and CDR2 is SVGAGI in the germline V gene. V lost 0 bases and J lost 6, with 11 bases in between. The CDR3 covers 14 residues. The CDR3 loop is CASSYSIWGPEAFF. CDR3 sequence (DNA): TGTGCCAGCAGTTACTCGATATGGGGCCCTGAAGCTTTCTTT.

This chain joins TRBV7-8 and TRBJ2-7; D might be TRBD2 (5 bases). V shed 0 bases and J shed 9 bases, with 12 bases lying between them. Germline-derived CDR1 and CDR2 are SGHVS and FQNEAQ. The CDR3 sequence is 13 residues long. Here the CDR3 reads CASSLARRGLQYF. The DNA of the CDR3 is TGTGCCAGCAGCTTAGCGCGTCGCGGGCTGCAGTACTTC.

This chain links TRBV7-6 with TRBJ2-7; 7 bases align to TRBD1. This CDR3 has 13 residues. J gave up 1 base and V 4 bases, and 1 base lay outside the gene matches. CDR1 SGHVS and CDR2 FNYEAQ come from the germline V gene. The CDR3 bases are TGTGCCAGCAGCTCGGACAGGTCCTACGAGCAGTACTTC. It specifies CASSSDRSYEQYF. The variable domain in full, completed from reference TRBV7-6 and TRBJ2-7, reads GAGVSQSPRYKVTKRGQDVALRCDPISGHVSLYWYRQALGQGPEFLTYFNYEAQQDKSGLPNDRFSAERPEGSISTLTIQRTEQRDSAMYRCASSSDRSYEQYFGPGTRLTVT.

V usage is TRBV30 and J usage is TRBJ2-2; D is unclear. Germline CDR1 GTSNPN, CDR2 SVGIG (reference sequence). The CDR3 runs 11 residues. V was cut by 4 bases and J by 4 bases, with 4 bases left in between. CDR3 region: CAWTITGELFF. The CDR3 DNA reads as TGTGCCTGGACCATCACCGGGGAGCTGTTTTTT.

The chain joins TRBV5-1 to TRBJ1-1, with D maybe TRBD1 (6 bases). The CDR3 is made up of 14 amino acids. From germline, CDR1 is SGHRS and CDR2 YFSETQ. Between the trimmed V and J ends, which lost 4 bases and 1 base, there was a span of 11 bases. For the CDR3, the DNA is TGCGCCAGCAGCGGCCAGGACAGGAACACTGAAGCTTTCTTT. Protein product: CASSGQDRNTEAFF.

This clone has just one count. The chain combines TRBV5-1 with TRBJ2-4, with TRBD1 matching over 9 bases. The CDR3 contains 14 residues. V trimming: 4 bases; J trimming: 7 bases; junction bases outside the gene matches: 6. Germline CDR1 and CDR2: SGHRS and YFSETQ. The CDR3 loop reads CASSGTGTGNIQYF. As DNA, the CDR3 is TGCGCCAGCAGCGGTACCGGGACAGGGAACATTCAGTACTTC. The full variable domain, in which reference TRBV5-1 and TRBJ2-4 provide the parts outside the CDR3, is KAGVTQTPRYLIKTRGQQVTLSCSPISGHRSVSWYQQTPGQGLQFLFEYFSETQRNKGNFPGRFSGRQFSNSRSEMNVSTLELGDSALYLCASSGTGTGNIQYFGAGTRLSVL.

The chain links TRBV7-6 to TRBJ1-2, with D unresolved. Trimming shortened V by 1 base and J by 3 bases, and 9 bases separated the two germline ends. The CDR3 is 14 amino acids. CDR1 and CDR2 from the germline V gene are SGHVS and FNYEAQ. The CDR3 protein is CASSLGPEDYGYTF. The DNA of the CDR3 is TGTGCCAGCAGCTTAGGTCCAGAAGACTATGGCTACACCTTC. Filled out from reference TRBV7-6 and TRBJ1-2, the complete variable domain reads GAGVSQSPRYKVTKRGQDVALRCDPISGHVSLYWYRQALGQGPEFLTYFNYEAQQDKSGLPNDRFSAERPEGSISTLTIQRTEQRDSAMYRCASSLGPEDYGYTFGSGTRLTVV.

V and J are TRBV5-6 and TRBJ1-1; 8 positions match TRBD1. From germline, CDR1 is SGHDT and CDR2 YYEEEE. The CDR3 is 17 amino acids. The junction had 8 bases not matched to a gene; V was cut back by 1 base and J by 0 bases. CDR3 sequence: CASSLRQGAFMNTEAFF. CDR3 sequence (DNA): TGTGCCAGCAGCTTGAGGCAGGGGGCGTTTATGAACACTGAAGCTTTCTTT. Filled out from reference TRBV5-6 and TRBJ1-1, the complete variable domain reads DAGVTQSPTHLIKTRGQQVTLRCSPKSGHDTVSWYQQALGQGPQFIFQYYEEEERQRGNFPDRFSGHQFPNYSSELNVNALLLGDSALYLCASSLRQGAFMNTEAFFGQGTRLTVV.

This chain joins TRBV6-6 and TRBJ1-1; the D gene is possibly TRBD1 (5 bases). CDR1 is MNHNY, CDR2 SVGAGI, per germline (reference sequence). V lost 2 bases and J 1 base, leaving 11 bases between the germline ends. This CDR3 comprises 15 residues. The CDR3 DNA sequence: TGTGCCAGCAGTTACCCGGGACTTCCGAACACTGAAGCTTTCTTT. Residues: CASSYPGLPNTEAFF.

This rearrangement joins TRBV11-3 to TRBJ2-3; the D is unclear. Germline V gene sequence: CDR1 SGHNT, CDR2 YENEEA. The CDR3 covers 16 residues. Trimming left V 6 bases short and J 3 bases short, with 19 bases between. CDR3 sequence: CASSASPRSGTDTQYF. The CDR3 DNA follows: TGTGCCAGCAGTGCCTCTCCTAGATCGGGTACAGATACGCAGTATTTT.

The genes are TRBV2 and TRBJ1-2, with 7 bases lining up with TRBD1. The germline V gene encodes CDR1 SNHLY and CDR2 FYNNEI. Unmatched junction bases numbered 7, after V lost 5 bases and J lost 4 bases. The CDR3 covers 14 residues. CDR3 sequence: CASSTDRASYGYTF. CDR3 coding DNA: TGTGCCAGCAGTACCGACAGGGCAAGCTATGGCTACACCTTC.